This T cell receptor (beta chain) was captured in a study of T cell repertoires in cytomegalovirus infection. About the research overall: Indications came from public TCR beta signatures; they pointed to CMV infection and to a matching HLA type.

This clonotype came up a few times. Antigen unknown. V lost 4 bases and J lost 5, with 13 bases in between. This CDR3 has 14 amino acids. Germline assignment: CDR1 SGHAT and CDR2 FQNNGV. TCRdb reanalysed the reads using MiXCR and keeps one entry per CDR3 protein. The sample has about 530,000 distinct CDR3 sequences, more than 25% seen once. Overall study findings and caveats: Ex vivo, HLA-C-restricted CMV-specific TCR beta clonotypes prevailed over the rest of the response. Accumulated public TCR beta family frequency recognized individuals carrying CMV together with the relevant HLA.

The rearrangement uses TRBV11-2 and TRBJ2-3; weak D call: TRBD2 (6 bases). The sample was PBMCs. This clonotype originated in a human donor in good health (CMV status not recorded). Some clones in this sample may be carry-over from other donors' samples. CDR3 DNA: TGTGCCAGCAGCTCCGGGAGTGATAAAGATACGCAGTATTTT. This translates into CASSSGSDKDTQYF. Full variable domain (missing parts from reference TRBV11-2 and TRBJ2-3): EAGVAQSPRYKIIEKRQSVAFWCNPISGHATLYWYQQILGQGPKLLIQFQNNGVVDDSQLPKDRFSAERLKGVDSTLKIQPAKLEDSAVYLCASSSGSDKDTQYFGPGTRLTVL.